These 24 T cell receptor beta chains came from one sample sequenced in a study of T cells after yellow fever vaccination (dated by TCRdb to between 2018 and 2021). In the paper's terms, the treatment or condition label means: live attenuated yellow fever vaccine strain. Library preparation used 5' RACE. The instrument was an Illumina NovaSeq 6000. TCRdb redid the processing of the public reads, applying fastp at Q25 and MiXCR, and retained in-frame beta chains. Every entry covers one CDR3 protein and lists the most common genes and DNA from its rows. This sample lists about 340,000 distinct CDR3 sequences; approximately 4.2% were detected once. The ten top clones hold approximately 25% of the sample. The specimen comprised PBMCs, sampled 5 days after the yellow fever booster vaccination. These receptors came from a man between 18 and 35 years old who received the YFV17D yellow fever vaccine.

This clonotype was picked up a small number of times. The chain is built from TRBV9 and TRBJ1-6; no definite D call. The V gene lost 2 bases and the J gene lost 7 bases, with 10 bases spanning the gap. CDR1 and CDR2 (germline): SGDLS, YYNGEE. The CDR3 is made up of 14 amino acids. The CDR3 nucleotides are TGTGCCAGCAGCGTTGCTCAGGACAATTCACCCCTCCACTTT. It is translated as CASSVAQDNSPLHF. Based on the CDR3 plus reference TRBV9 and TRBJ1-6, the full variable domain is DSGVTQTPKHLITATGQRVTLRCSPRSGDLSVYWYQQSLDQGLQFLIQYYNGEERAKGNILERFSAQQFPDLHSELNLSSLELGDSALYFCASSVAQDNSPLHFGNGTRLTVT.

Only a few counts were recorded for this clonotype. V and J are TRBV5-1 and TRBJ2-2; 12 positions match TRBD2. V gave up 1 base and J gave up 7 bases; unmatched junction bases: 8. CDR1 is SGHRS and CDR2 is YFSETQ in the germline V gene. The CDR3 spans 17 residues. CDR3 in amino acids: CASSLIASGGAFGELFF. In DNA, the CDR3 is TGCGCCAGCAGCTTGATCGCTAGCGGGGGGGCCTTCGGGGAGCTGTTTTTT.

This clonotype was detected many times. V and J are TRBV7-2 and TRBJ1-6; 11 bases are shared with TRBD1. The V gene end was trimmed by 8 bases and the J gene end by 9 bases; junction bases not matched to a gene: 3. CDR1 is SGHTA, CDR2 FQGNSA, per germline. The CDR3 loop spans 13 amino acids. The CDR3 region is CASGGQGASPLHF. CDR3 sequence (DNA): TGTGCCAGCGGCGGACAGGGGGCTTCACCCCTCCACTTT.

This clonotype was observed a handful of times. The V call is TRBV29-1, the J call TRBJ2-1; D perhaps matches TRBD2 (5 bases). CDR1 and CDR2 (germline): SQVTM, ANQGSEA. CDR3 size: 14 residues. Trimming stripped 3 bases from V and 10 bases from J, with 19 bases between. The CDR3 sequence is CSVERARTSLEQFF. Here the CDR3 DNA reads TGCAGCGTTGAGCGGGCTCGCACTTCTTTGGAGCAGTTCTTC.

The rearrangement joins TRBV24-1 to TRBJ2-1; D gene uncertain. Deletions cut 2 bases from V and 4 bases from J, with 17 bases between. The length of the CDR3 is 17 residues. Germline loops: CDR1 KGHDR, CDR2 SFDVKD. The chain's CDR3 is CATSDSPDKKRYNEQFF. For the CDR3, the DNA is TGTGCCACCAGTGATTCCCCCGACAAAAAACGATACAATGAGCAGTTCTTC.

This clonotype occurred many times. This rearrangement joins TRBV4-2 to TRBJ2-5, with 10 bases that match TRBD2. The CDR3 totals 18 residues. CDR1 LGHNA and CDR2 YNFKEQ come from the germline V gene. J lost 4 bases, V lost 0 bases, and 11 bases had no gene match. CDR3 bases: TGTGCCAGCAGCCAAGATAGGAGCGGGGGGGCCGCTGCAGAGACCCAGTACTTC. Amino acids: CASSQDRSGGAAAETQYF.

The sample holds many counts of this clonotype. The V and J genes are TRBV4-3 and TRBJ2-1; 8 nucleotides match TRBD2. Germline V CDR1 and CDR2: LGHNA, YSLEER. This CDR3 has 16 amino acids. The junction had 5 bases not matched to a gene; V was cut back by 0 bases and J by 4 bases. As DNA, the CDR3 is TGCGCCAGCAGCCAAGAGGAGGGACTAGAGTACAATGAGCAGTTCTTC. This translates into CASSQEEGLEYNEQFF.

This clonotype was detected ten times or more. This chain joins TRBV7-8 and TRBJ2-3; 12 bases are shared with TRBD2. The CDR3 totals 14 residues. CDR1 and CDR2 (germline): SGHVS, FQNEAQ. Trimming at V came to 5 bases and at J to 8 bases, leaving 5 bases not matched to a gene. For the CDR3, the DNA is TGTGCCAGCAGCGGACTAGCGGGGACGGGTACGCAGTATTTT. As protein: CASSGLAGTGTQYF.

This clonotype was seen repeatedly, ten times or more. The genes are TRBV5-1 and TRBJ2-6; D may be TRBD1 (6 bases). Germline loops: CDR1 SGHRS, CDR2 YFSETQ. The CDR3 sequence is 20 residues long. V lost 0 bases and J 1 base, leaving 20 bases between the germline ends. The CDR3 spells CASSLESRAGELSGANVLTF. CDR3 in DNA: TGCGCCAGCAGCTTGGAGTCTCGGGCAGGGGAGCTTTCTGGGGCCAACGTCCTGACTTTC. The full variable domain, with the rest looked up from reference TRBV5-1 and TRBJ2-6, is KAGVTQTPRYLIKTRGQQVTLSCSPISGHRSVSWYQQTPGQGLQFLFEYFSETQRNKGNFPGRFSGRQFSNSRSEMNVSTLELGDSALYLCASSLESRAGELSGANVLTFGAGSRLTVL.

The sample holds a few counts of this clonotype. The chain links TRBV6-5 to TRBJ2-5; D call uncertain. This CDR3 is 16 amino acids long. Germline V gene lookup returns CDR1 MNHEY and CDR2 SVGAGI. V was shortened by 6 bases and J by 5 bases, with 22 bases between the two germline ends. The CDR3 region has the DNA TGTGCCAGCAGCCCCGTGCCCCGGCTCTCGATGGAGACCCAGTACTTC. It specifies CASSPVPRLSMETQYF.

There are many counts of this clonotype. This rearrangement joins TRBV6-4 to TRBJ1-5, with 8 bases lining up with TRBD1. Losses at the gene ends were 6 bases for V and 5 bases for J; bases not matched to a gene: 3. CDR3 length: 13 residues. Germline V gives CDR1 MRHNA, CDR2 SNTAGT. CDR3 sequence reads: CASSAQGDQPQHF. The CDR3 nucleotides are TGTGCCAGCAGCGCACAGGGGGATCAGCCCCAGCATTTT.

The sample holds many counts of this clonotype. The V call is TRBV10-3, the J call TRBJ1-6; TRBD1 is a possible D gene (5 bases). V shed 2 bases and J shed 7 bases, with 6 bases lying between them. CDR1 and CDR2 (germline): ENHRY, SYGVKD. The CDR3 covers 13 residues. CDR3 DNA: TGTGCCATCAGTGAGCCAGGGAATTCACCCCTCCACTTT. Encoded protein: CAISEPGNSPLHF.

The chain uses TRBV20-1 and TRBJ2-5; TRBD1 agrees at 8 bases. V shed 6 bases and J 2 bases; nucleotides not matched to a gene: 8. Germline lookup yields CDR1 DFQATT and CDR2 SNEGSKA (reference sequence). There are 14 residues in the CDR3. This CDR3 is CSATRRTGQETQYF. The CDR3 nucleotides are TGCAGTGCCACGAGACGGACAGGGCAAGAGACCCAGTACTTC.

Ten or more counts support this clonotype. The genes are TRBV4-3 and TRBJ1-1; a weak D match, TRBD1 (6 bases). Germline CDR1 is LGHNA and CDR2 is YSLEER. This CDR3 comprises 14 residues. Trimming removed 0 bases from V and 7 bases from J, with 12 bases in between. The CDR3 DNA follows: TGCGCCAGCAGCCAAGAATGGGGGACAAATGAAGCTTTCTTT. Amino acid sequence: CASSQEWGTNEAFF.

This clonotype was observed a few times. V gene TRBV27 combines with J gene TRBJ1-2; 8 positions match TRBD1. Germline V CDR1 and CDR2: MNHEY, SMNVEV (reference sequence). The CDR3 length is 15 residues. The J segment lost 8 bases and the V segment lost 6 bases, leaving 14 bases of the junction unmatched. The CDR3: CASSFSGGRVEGYTF. The CDR3 nucleotides read TGTGCCAGCAGCTTCTCAGGGGGCAGGGTAGAAGGCTACACCTTC.

As to this clonotype: The junction does not match germline at one end; this may be a read error. This chain connects TRBV6-4 to TRBJ2-1; TRBD2 aligns across 14 bases. There are 18 residues in the CDR3. Germline CDR1 and CDR2: MRHNA and SNTAGT. DNA of the CDR3: TGTGCCAGCAGTTACTCCGACCCCGGGACTAGCGGGGGTAATGAGCAGTTCTTC. Protein sequence: CASSYSDPGTSGGNEQFF.

In this sample, this clonotype turned up many times. The V call is TRBV20-1, the J call TRBJ2-1; the match to TRBD1 covers 7 bases. The CDR3 is 16 residues long. The ends lost 6 bases at V and 3 bases at J; junction bases unmatched: 14. Germline V gives CDR1 DFQATT, CDR2 SNEGSKA (reference sequence). The CDR3 sequence is CSAGAMDRTDYNEQFF. CDR3 coding DNA: TGCAGTGCAGGGGCGATGGACAGGACGGACTACAATGAGCAGTTCTTC.

The V gene is TRBV11-2, the J gene TRBJ2-5; D remains ambiguous. In germline, CDR1 is SGHAT, CDR2 FQNNGV. The CDR3 runs to 14 residues. The V and J ends lost 5 bases and 5 bases respectively, with 15 bases between them. CDR3 amino acids: CASSPAVMFETQYF. The CDR3 bases are TGTGCCAGCAGCCCCGCAGTAATGTTCGAGACCCAGTACTTC. Full variable domain (remainder filled in from reference TRBV11-2 and TRBJ2-5): EAGVAQSPRYKIIEKRQSVAFWCNPISGHATLYWYQQILGQGPKLLIQFQNNGVVDDSQLPKDRFSAERLKGVDSTLKIQPAKLEDSAVYLCASSPAVMFETQYFGPGTRLLVL.

V and J are TRBV6-5 and TRBJ2-5; 8 bases are shared with TRBD2. V shed 7 bases and J 1 base; nucleotides not matched to a gene: 2. In germline, CDR1 is MNHEY, CDR2 SVGAGI. The CDR3 spans 13 residues. Here the CDR3 DNA reads TGTGCCAGCAAAACTAGCGGCCAAGAGACCCAGTACTTC. Encoded protein: CASKTSGQETQYF.

Here the CDR3 reads CASSLVLGPANTGELFF. The CDR3, as DNA: TGCGCCAGCAGCTTGGTTCTGGGGCCGGCGAACACCGGGGAGCTGTTTTTT. V usage is TRBV5-1 and J usage is TRBJ2-2, with D maybe TRBD1 (5 bases). Trimming took off 0 bases at V and 0 bases at J, with 12 bases between the two ends. In germline, CDR1 is SGHRS, CDR2 YFSETQ. The CDR3 runs 17 residues.

This clonotype was seen ten or more times. This chain uses TRBV7-2 with TRBJ2-7; D is perhaps TRBD1 (7 bases). CDR1 is SGHTA, CDR2 FQGNSA, per germline. CDR3 length: 15 residues. V lost 5 bases and J 6 bases, leaving 20 bases between the germline ends. Here the CDR3 DNA reads TGTGCCAGCAGCAAGAGACAGGGTGGAGGGACCGAGCAGTACTTC. Protein product: CASSKRQGGGTEQYF.

There are many counts of this clonotype. This rearrangement joins TRBV20-1 to TRBJ1-1; D not resolved. CDR1 is DFQATT, CDR2 SNEGSKA, per germline (reference sequence). V was shortened by 6 bases and J by 3 bases, with 14 bases between the two germline ends. The CDR3 extends over 13 amino acids. For the CDR3, the DNA is TGCAGTGCATTGGGAGGATGGGACACTGAAGCTTTCTTT. As protein: CSALGGWDTEAFF.

A few counts support this clonotype. The chain carries TRBV5-1 and TRBJ1-5; the D gene is possibly TRBD1 (5 bases). This CDR3 is 15 amino acids long. CDR1 is SGHRS and CDR2 is YFSETQ in the germline V gene. V was trimmed by 3 bases and J by 6 bases, leaving 16 bases between them. The CDR3 loop is CASSYRGEVGQPQHF. DNA of the CDR3: TGCGCCAGCAGCTACCGGGGGGAGGTCGGTCAGCCCCAGCATTTT.

The chain joins TRBV28 to TRBJ1-2, with D possibly TRBD1 on 6 matching bases. CDR1 is MDHEN, CDR2 SYDVKM, per germline. The CDR3 spans 16 residues. Trimming removed 7 bases at V and 2 bases at J, with 20 bases between. The CDR3 nucleotides are TGTGCCAGCAATGCCGGAGGCAGGGGTTGGAACTATGGCTACACCTTC. Its translation is CASNAGGRGWNYGYTF.